This is a list of T cell receptor beta chains from one sample in a study of T cells in localized non-small cell lung cancer. TCRdb keeps only in-frame clones here, not all; method: immunoSEQ multiplex PCR. The sample lists some 30,000 clones; 70% to 90% were seen once. Material: peripheral blood, obtained before any cancer treatment. These receptors were taken from a male donor at least 60 years old with stage III lung adenocarcinoma. The CDR3 runs from the conserved cysteine through the conserved F or W. The order of the fields is V gene, clone size, D gene, J gene, CDR3 protein, CDR3 DNA. The D gene is left open where the match is weak. Not every row has a clone size; where given, it reads once, few, many or a size class.

TRBV4-1	NA	NA	TRBJ1-5	CASSQFLGGGLNQPQHF	TGCGCCAGCAGCCAATTTCTCGGGGGAGGACTCAATCAGCCCCAGCATTTT
TRBV29-1	NA	TRBD1	TRBJ1-1	CSAAPRGGTEAFF	TGCAGCGCCGCCCCCAGGGGGGGGACTGAAGCTTTCTTT
TRBV29-1	NA	NA	TRBJ2-7	CSVSPGTDSYEQYF	TGCAGCGTCTCTCCCGGGACTGACTCCTACGAGCAGTACTTC
TRBV28	NA	NA	TRBJ2-1	CASSPGRGEQFF	TGTGCCAGCAGCCCAGGCCGTGGGGAGCAGTTCTTC
TRBV19	NA	NA	TRBJ2-5	CASSIGLQETQYF	TGTGCCAGTAGTATTGGGCTCCAAGAGACCCAGTACTTC
TRBV18	few	NA	TRBJ1-2	CASSPPYDPDGYTF	TGTGCCAGCTCACCACCCTACGACCCCGATGGCTACACCTTC
TRBV5-6	NA	NA	TRBJ1-1	CASSLESWGTPEAFF	TGTGCCAGCAGCTTGGAGAGTTGGGGGACCCCTGAAGCTTTCTTT
TRBV11-2	NA	NA	TRBJ2-7	CASSLIGRSYEQYF	TGTGCCAGCAGTCTCATAGGGAGAAGCTACGAGCAGTACTTC
TRBV10-2	NA	NA	TRBJ1-4	CASSEDGIGEVLFF	TGCGCCAGCAGTGAGGACGGAATAGGTGAAGTACTGTTTTTT
TRBV7-8	NA	NA	TRBJ2-2	CASSLESPANTGELFF	TGTGCCAGCAGCTTAGAGTCCCCAGCGAACACCGGGGAGCTGTTTTTT
TRBV19	NA	NA	TRBJ1-1	CASSTNLNTEAFF	TGTGCCAGTAGTACCAACTTAAACACTGAAGCTTTCTTT
TRBV7-6	NA	NA	TRBJ2-2	CASSDGLGTGELFF	TGTGCCAGCAGCGACGGACTCGGCACCGGGGAGCTGTTTTTT
TRBV5-4	NA	TRBD1	TRBJ2-3	CASSLDRGTDTQYF	TGTGCCAGCAGCTTAGACAGGGGCACAGATACGCAGTATTTT
TRBV5-1	NA	NA	TRBJ1-1	CASGHGEGRTEAFF	TGCGCCAGCGGACACGGCGAGGGTAGGACTGAAGCTTTCTTT
TRBV4-1	NA	NA	TRBJ2-6	CASSQDAGTGANVLTF	TGCGCCAGCAGCCAAGATGCGGGGACTGGGGCCAACGTCCTGACTTTC
TRBV27	NA	NA	TRBJ1-1	CASSERENTEAFF	TGTGCCAGCAGTGAACGGGAGAACACTGAAGCTTTCTTT
TRBV6-6	NA	TRBD1	TRBJ2-1	CASSRGQGTYNEQFF	TGTGCCAGCAGCCGGGGACAGGGGACCTACAATGAGCAGTTCTTC
TRBV9	NA	TRBD2	TRBJ2-5	CASSPGGQETQYF	TGTGCCAGCAGTCCGGGGGGGCAAGAGACCCAGTACTTC
TRBV5-6	once	NA	TRBJ1-3	CASSYRAYSGNTIYF	TGTGCCAGCAGCTACCGAGCCTATTCTGGAAACACCATATATTTT
TRBV5-4	NA	NA	TRBJ1-2	CASSLEVENYGYTF	TGTGCCAGCAGTCTGGAAGTAGAAAACTATGGCTACACCTTC